A single T cell receptor (beta chain) is shown here with its context. At one end the junction does not follow the germline gene, possibly because of a read error. The PCR was carried out with 60 Vbeta primers and 13 Jbeta primers. Repertoires were generated with immunoSEQ multiplex PCR, while TCRdb's copy carries only in-frame clones and drops some. The sample lists about 120,000 clones; 75% to 90% were seen once. This record belongs to a study of cytomegalovirus exposure and HLA in healthy donors. This clonotype originated in a male donor in good health and CMV-seronegative. The sample taken for sequencing was PBMCs.

In nucleotides, the CDR3 is TGTGCCAGCAGGGAAGGTAGCGGGACGACGGACGAGCAGTACTTC. Translating it yields CASREGSGTTDEQYF. The chain uses TRBV2 and TRBJ2-7; 8 nucleotides agree with TRBD2. The CDR3 is made up of 15 amino acids. Germline assignment: CDR1 SNHLY and CDR2 FYNNEI.